The entry that follows covers one T cell receptor beta chain sequence. The primer mix had 60 Vbeta and 13 Jbeta primers. Assay used: immunoSEQ multiplex PCR; TCRdb lists only in-frame clones, some missing. The sample has about 110,000 clones, and its top ten clones hold more than 3.5%. This entry belongs to a study of cytomegalovirus exposure and HLA in healthy donors. V was cut by 2 bases and J by 0 bases, with 7 bases left in between. From germline, CDR1 is SGHAT and CDR2 FQNNGV. The CDR3 has 14 residues. The rearrangement links TRBV11-2 to TRBJ1-1; tentative D call: TRBD1 (5 bases). The origin of this receptor is a man under 40 in good health and CMV-seronegative. Sample: PBMCs. CDR3 region: CASSLQGMNTEAFF. The CDR3 region has the DNA TGTGCCAGCAGCTTACAGGGTATGAACACTGAAGCTTTCTTT.